This TCR beta chain was recorded in a study of T cell responses to AZD1222 COVID-19 vaccine. Study-wide findings and caveats: Females made up more of the donors, who were largely white British, and clonal diversity may have come out too low.

The length of the CDR3 is 15 residues. Germline CDR1 SGHDT, CDR2 YYEEEE. V was clipped by 2 bases and J by 0 bases, with 9 bases between them. This clone was counted once. The antigen is undetermined. Data came from immunoSEQ multiplex PCR; TCRdb stores just in-frame clones and leaves some out. The sample holds some 130,000 clones, under 95% seen once. The receptor comes from an adult who received the AZD1222 COVID-19 vaccine. The sample was peripheral blood, taken 28 days after the second AZD1222 dose. The chain employs TRBV5-6 and TRBJ1-3; D gene uncertain. The CDR3 is CASSFGPPSGNTIYF. CDR3 DNA sequence: TGTGCCAGCAGCTTCGGGCCACCCTCTGGAAACACCATATATTTT.